This T cell receptor beta chain originates from a study of blood T cells in healthy people across ages (dated by TCRdb to about 2015). At the level of the whole study: In model experiments, roughly one uniquely barcoded TCR beta cDNA molecule per two T cells was captured by template switching. The study measured age-related changes in TCR beta repertoire diversity using deep sequencing normalized with unique cDNA molecular identifiers. The donors were divided into four age groups: young (average roughly 15 years), middle-aged (almost 40), aged (about 60) and long-lived (around 80). Donors of different ages were randomly distributed across sequencing lanes to avoid experimental bias. The study analyzed two additional independent replicas of 1 million unique cDNA reads from the same blood draw for two donors, one aged 18 to 30 and one aged 80 or older.

Summary of the overall study and its limitations: Conclusive comparison of naive and antigen-experienced compartments was prevented by the profiling of bulk unsorted PBMCs. Estimates of total diversity based on one million sequenced T cells were regarded as lower bounds and as underestimates. Because donor CMV infection status was unknown, age-related changes in expanded clonotypes were potentially confounded. Observed TCR beta diversity per million T cells fell roughly linearly with age, and a significant reduction was already apparent by age roughly 40. There was a strong correlation between observed TCR beta diversity and the percentage of naive T cells measured by flow cytometry. Compared with the aged group, more naive CD4+ T cells, fewer expanded clones and increased TCR diversity were shown by the long-lived group, suggesting age selection.

Donors were approximately 42 systemically healthy Caucasian individuals from Russia aged roughly 6 to 95 years. Each donor gave approximately 10 milliliters of peripheral blood, collected into EDTA-treated Vacutainer tubes. Ficoll-Paque density-gradient centrifugation was used to isolate PBMCs, with at least 6 million per sample. Trizol reagent was used to extract total RNA from the PBMCs, yielding at least 5.5 micrograms per sample. Naive CD45RAhigh/CD27high T cell percentages were measured by flow cytometry on a PBMC aliquot from every donor. Regarding this clonotype: Which antigen it targets is not known. No much larger clone is present one base from it, and per-base qualities are unavailable.

The cysteine opens and the phenylalanine closes a CDR3 of 12 amino acids. CDR3 DNA is the only sequence kept; it has 36 bases, read in frame from the first base. V is cut by 10 bases and J by 6 bases, and the space between the germline ends is 12 bases. CDR1 and CDR2 are drawn from the germline V gene: MDHEN, SYDVKM. The protocol used for the library was 5' RACE. Instrument used: Illumina HiSeq 2500. The second PCR ran for roughly 7 to 11 cycles and used a J-beta primer mix along with a sample-barcoded 5' primer. A unique molecular identifier was introduced onto each TCR beta cDNA molecule by a template-switch 5' adaptor carrying 12 random nucleotides. Each sample yielded at least 2.5 million CDR3-containing paired-end reads. The Mint cDNA synthesis kit, primed by a TRBC-specific oligonucleotide, was used to synthesize first-strand cDNA from all RNA. Following uracil-DNA glycosylase treatment, all cDNA underwent a first 18-cycle PCR with the universal primers M1SS and BC2_uni_R. In the original analysis: Each sample was normalized by randomly selecting 1 million high-quality reads, each carrying a distinct molecular identifier. Reads with shared molecular identifiers were discarded instead of being binned into consensus sequences. CDR3 identification, clonotype clustering and error correction used MiTCR with a Q25 quality threshold and the strictest error-elimination algorithm. A nonparametric unseen species model with Euler transformation was used to estimate a lower bound on total TCR beta diversity. TCRdb reworked the public reads: Q25 trimming with fastp, MiXCR clone assembly, productive beta chains retained. Identical CDR3 proteins give one entry, which carries the most common genes and DNA. For this entry, the V and J calls and clone size follow TCRdb and not the study's own pipeline. This sample lists about 640,000 distinct CDR3 sequences; 58% were detected once. 30% to 45% of the sample belongs to the ten largest clones.

Recombination joined TRBV28 with TRBJ2-2; the D gene is possibly TRBD1 or TRBD2, each agreeing over 6 bases. Sequenced: blood. The clonotype comes from a man in his 60s in good health. The CDR3 region reads CATQRGAGELFF. The DNA is TGTGCCACGCAGAGGGGGGCCGGGGAGCTGTTTTTT.